The clone carrying this T cell receptor (beta chain) was recorded many times. TCRdb processed the RACE reads anew with MiXCR; each CDR3 protein has one entry. The sample lists 250,000 or so distinct CDR3 sequences, almost 8% seen once, with less than 1.5% in the top ten. Noted time point: pre-sensitization, week 0. Treatment meaning: therapeutic diphenylcyclopropenone sensitization with weekly scalp DPC. Germline CDR1 SGHAT, CDR2 FQDESV (reference sequence). The J segment lost 4 bases and the V segment lost 5 bases, leaving 11 bases of the junction unmatched. CDR3 size: 16 residues. The data are from a study of human T cells and chemical hapten exposure.

The source is a man in his late teens or twenties with alopecia areata. Some clones in this sample may be carry-over from other donors' samples. Here the sequenced sample was whole blood, taken in connection with sensitization to the hapten diphenylcyclopropenone (DPC). The V gene is TRBV11-1, the J gene TRBJ2-1; 7 bases are a match to TRBD1. The CDR3 loop reads CASSPSWTGAYNEQFF. The CDR3 DNA reads TGTGCCAGCAGCCCTTCCTGGACAGGAGCTTACAATGAGCAGTTCTTC. Looking up the rest from reference TRBV11-1 and TRBJ2-1 gives the full variable domain: EAEVAQSPRYKITEKSQAVAFWCDPISGHATLYWYRQILGQGPELLVQFQDESVVDDSQLPKDRFSAERLKGVDSTLKIQPAELGDSAMYLCASSPSWTGAYNEQFFGPGTRLTVL.